Each of the 14 T cell receptor beta chains below was sequenced from the same sample in a study of blood T cell repertoires in COVID-19. Assay: immunoSEQ multiplex PCR; the TCRdb copy retains only in-frame clones and omits some. The repertoire has about 220,000 clones, 88% of them found once; the top ten carry about 2.6%. The source material was PBMCs or T cells enriched from blood (not recorded which). The source is a woman in her 30s who had recovered from COVID-19.

CDR3 loop: CASSRDRVVDSPLHF. As DNA, the CDR3 is TGTGCCAGCAGTCGAGACAGGGTTGTAGATTCACCCCTCCACTTT. V and J are TRBV6-2 or TRBV6-3 and TRBJ1-6; 7 bases line up with TRBD1. From germline, CDR1 is MNHEY and CDR2 SVGEGT. Trimming cost V 5 bases and J 8 bases; bases outside gene matches: 9. This CDR3 spans 15 amino acids.

V usage is TRBV7-9 and J usage is TRBJ2-5, with TRBD1 matching 7 bases. CDR1 and CDR2 from the germline V gene are SEHNR and FQNEAQ (reference sequence). This CDR3 has 14 residues. The V gene end was trimmed by 3 bases and the J gene end by 4 bases; junction bases not matched to a gene: 5. Written as DNA, the CDR3 is TGTGCCAGCAGCTTTGGACAGGTACTAGAGACCCAGTACTTC. This codes for CASSFGQVLETQYF.

The chain recombines TRBV18 with TRBJ1-2, with TRBD1 identical over 7 bases. J lost 2 bases, V lost 2 bases, and 2 bases had no gene match. The CDR3 is made up of 14 amino acids. The germline gives CDR1 KGHSH, CDR2 LQKENI. The CDR3 protein is CASSPGTENYGYTF. In nucleotides, the CDR3 is TGTGCCAGCTCACCAGGGACAGAGAACTATGGCTACACCTTC.

The chain is built from TRBV6-2 or TRBV6-3 and TRBJ1-2; D perhaps matches TRBD1 (5 bases). The CDR3 covers 13 residues. Looked up from germline, CDR1 is MNHEY and CDR2 is SVGEGT. The V end was cut by 6 bases, the J end by 7 bases, with 15 bases between. CDR3 protein: CASSPNRRGGYTF. CDR3 coding DNA: TGTGCCAGCAGCCCAAACAGGAGAGGTGGCTACACCTTC.

The chain links TRBV6-5 to TRBJ2-7; D might be TRBD1 (6 bases). This CDR3 has 13 residues. V lost 8 bases, J lost 4 bases, and 15 bases lay in between. Germline CDR1 MNHEY, CDR2 SVGAGI. The CDR3 sequence is CASARDTEYEQYF. The CDR3 DNA sequence: TGTGCCAGCGCCCGGGACACAGAGTACGAGCAGTACTTC.

The CDR3 sequence: CASSLGWSPGQGLEAFF. DNA of the CDR3: TGTGCCAGCAGCTTAGGTTGGTCGCCGGGACAGGGACTTGAAGCTTTCTTT. The chain employs TRBV7-9 and TRBJ1-1, with TRBD1 matching 9 bases. V lost 1 base and J lost 7; bases outside the gene matches: 13. Germline-derived CDR1 and CDR2 are SEHNR and FQNEAQ (reference sequence). This CDR3 is built from 17 residues.

The gene calls are TRBV5-1 and TRBJ1-2; the D gene is possibly TRBD1 (6 bases). The V and J ends lost 1 base and 1 base respectively, with 11 bases between them. The CDR3 is 15 amino acids. The germline V gene has CDR1 SGHRS and CDR2 YFSETQ. The CDR3 is CASSLQQGLNYGYTF. The CDR3 coding sequence is TGCGCCAGCAGCTTGCAACAGGGCCTTAACTATGGCTACACCTTC. Drawing the rest from reference TRBV5-1 and TRBJ1-2, the complete variable domain is KAGVTQTPRYLIKTRGQQVTLSCSPISGHRSVSWYQQTPGQGLQFLFEYFSETQRNKGNFPGRFSGRQFSNSRSEMNVSTLELGDSALYLCASSLQQGLNYGYTFGSGTRLTVV.

The chain is built from TRBV4-1 and TRBJ1-3; weak D call: TRBD1 (5 bases). Germline assignment: CDR1 MGHRA and CDR2 YSYEKL. The CDR3 is 16 residues long. Trimming took off 4 bases at V and 2 bases at J, with 15 bases between the two ends. The chain's CDR3 is CASSRGTDPTGNTIYF. CDR3 DNA sequence: TGCGCCAGCAGCCGCGGGACTGACCCAACTGGAAACACCATATATTTT.

This chain uses TRBV21-1 with TRBJ2-7; TRBD1 is the table's D call and was not checked against the DNA. TRBV21-1 constitutes a pseudogene. This CDR3 contains 15 residues. CDR3 region: CASRRTDRRKYEQYF. DNA for the CDR3: TGTGCCAGCAGGCGGACGGACAGGAGGAAATACGAGCAGTACTTC.

V usage is TRBV27 and J usage is TRBJ1-5; D ambiguous. The CDR3 is made up of 13 amino acids. The ends were cut back, 2 bases at V and 3 bases at J, with 5 bases in the middle. Germline CDR1 reads MNHEY; CDR2 reads SMNVEV (reference sequence). CDR3 in amino acids: CASSLGLNQPQHF. In DNA form, the CDR3 reads TGTGCCAGCAGTTTAGGACTCAATCAGCCCCAGCATTTT.

The chain joins TRBV5-6 to TRBJ1-1; 9 nucleotides agree with TRBD1. This CDR3 region has 16 residues. Germline CDR1 and CDR2: SGHDT and YYEEEE. V gave up 4 bases and J gave up 4 bases; unmatched junction bases: 11. The CDR3 spells CASSTTQGAWATEAFF. CDR3 bases: TGTGCCAGCAGCACAACACAGGGGGCTTGGGCCACTGAAGCTTTCTTT.

The gene calls are TRBV11-3 and TRBJ2-3, with D possibly TRBD2 on 5 matching bases. The CDR3 is 16 amino acids. With 5 bases removed from V and 5 bases from J, the gap between germline ends came to 20 bases. Germline CDR1 SGHNT, CDR2 YENEEA. Here the CDR3 DNA reads TGTGCCAGCAGCCCAGGAGTCGGGGTGGGCCGAGATACGCAGTATTTT. This translates into CASSPGVGVGRDTQYF.

This clone was found many times. The genes are TRBV4-3 and TRBJ1-4; the D is unclear. The germline V gene has CDR1 LGHNA and CDR2 YSLEER. V lost 0 bases to trimming and J lost 6 bases, with 14 bases between them. The CDR3 has 16 amino acids. The CDR3 DNA sequence: TGCGCCAGCAGCCAAGATAGGACGCTAGCAGATGAAAAACTGTTTTTT. Translation gives CASSQDRTLADEKLFF.

V usage is TRBV4-3 and J usage is TRBJ1-3, with D maybe TRBD1 (5 bases). Between the trimmed V and J ends, which lost 0 bases and 0 bases, there was a span of 9 bases. Germline-derived CDR1 and CDR2 are LGHNA and YSLEER. CDR3 length equals 16 residues. CDR3 protein: CASSQDGGSSGNTIYF. CDR3 sequence (DNA): TGCGCCAGCAGCCAAGATGGGGGGAGCTCTGGAAACACCATATATTTT.